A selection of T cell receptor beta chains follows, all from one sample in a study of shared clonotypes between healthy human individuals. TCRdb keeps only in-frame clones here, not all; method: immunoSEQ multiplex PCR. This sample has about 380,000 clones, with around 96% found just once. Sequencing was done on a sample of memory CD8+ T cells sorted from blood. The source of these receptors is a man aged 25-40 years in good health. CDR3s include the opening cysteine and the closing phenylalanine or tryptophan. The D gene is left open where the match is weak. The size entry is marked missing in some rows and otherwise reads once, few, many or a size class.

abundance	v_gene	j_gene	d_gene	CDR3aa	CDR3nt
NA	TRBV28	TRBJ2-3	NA	CASSFPNTDTQYF	TGTGCCAGCAGTTTCCCCAACACAGATACGCAGTATTTT
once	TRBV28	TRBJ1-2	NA	CASSPDGPLGYTF	TGTGCCAGCAGCCCGGACGGACCACTTGGCTACACCTTC
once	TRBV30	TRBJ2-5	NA	CAWSVRLASKETQYF	TGTGCCTGGAGTGTACGCTTAGCTTCTAAAGAGACCCAGTACTTC
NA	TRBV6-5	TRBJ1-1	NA	CASSYSANTEAFF	TGTGCCAGCAGTTACTCAGCTAACACTGAAGCTTTCTTT
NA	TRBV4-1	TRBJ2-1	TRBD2	CASSQGPTSVTYNEQFF	TGCGCCAGCAGCCAAGGACCCACTAGCGTCACCTACAATGAGCAGTTCTTC
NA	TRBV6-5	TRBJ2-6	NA	CARKESGANVLTF	TGTGCCAGGAAGGAGTCCGGGGCCAACGTCCTGACTTTC
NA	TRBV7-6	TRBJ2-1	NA	CASSLHVKSYNEQFF	TGTGCCAGCAGCCTTCATGTGAAATCCTACAATGAGCAGTTCTTC
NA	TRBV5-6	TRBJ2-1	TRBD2	CASSLRGLAIRTDEQFF	TGTGCCAGCAGCTTGCGGGGACTAGCGATCAGGACAGATGAGCAGTTCTTC
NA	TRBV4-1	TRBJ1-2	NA	CASSQTANYGYTF	TGCGCCAGCAGCCAAACAGCTAACTATGGCTACACCTTC
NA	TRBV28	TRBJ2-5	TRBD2	CASSLWTSGRGETQYF	TGTGCCAGCAGTTTATGGACTAGCGGGAGGGGGGAGACCCAGTACTTC
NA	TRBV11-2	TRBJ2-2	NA	CASREGSGELFF	TGTGCCAGCAGAGAGGGGAGCGGGGAGCTGTTTTTT
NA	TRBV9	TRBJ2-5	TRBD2	CASSVGPASGKETQYF	TGTGCCAGCAGCGTAGGACCTGCTAGCGGGAAGGAGACCCAGTACTTC
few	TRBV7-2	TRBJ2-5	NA	CASSLKSTQYF	TGTGCCAGCAGCTTAAAGTCAACCCAGTACTTC
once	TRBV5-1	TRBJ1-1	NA	CASSPSMNTEAFF	TGCGCCAGCAGCCCAAGCATGAACACTGAAGCTTTCTTT
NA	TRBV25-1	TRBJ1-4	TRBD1	CASSEGLGTGPEKLFF	TGTGCCAGCAGTGAAGGTTTGGGGACAGGGCCTGAAAAACTGTTTTTT
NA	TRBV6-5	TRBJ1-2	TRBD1	CASSKGTGRGSGYTF	TGTGCCAGCAGTAAAGGGACAGGGAGAGGTAGTGGCTACACCTTC
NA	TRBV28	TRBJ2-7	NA	CASSRDFEQYF	TGTGCCAGCTCCCGTGACTTCGAGCAGTACTTC
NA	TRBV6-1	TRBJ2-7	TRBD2	CASMGLGVWEQYF	TGTGCCAGCATGGGACTAGGCGTTTGGGAGCAGTACTTC
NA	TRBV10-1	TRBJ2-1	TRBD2	CASSESSSGLYNEQFF	TGCGCCAGCAGTGAGTCTTCTAGCGGCCTATACAATGAGCAGTTCTTC
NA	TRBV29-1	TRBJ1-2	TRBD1	CSVGTGRNYGYTF	TGCAGCGTTGGGACAGGGCGGAACTATGGCTACACCTTC
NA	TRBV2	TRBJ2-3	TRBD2	CASSSGTSGTDTQYF	TGTGCCAGCAGTAGCGGGACTAGCGGTACAGATACGCAGTATTTT
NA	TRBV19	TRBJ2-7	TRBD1	CASSRTGVSYEQYF	TGTGCCAGTAGTAGGACAGGGGTCTCCTACGAGCAGTACTTC
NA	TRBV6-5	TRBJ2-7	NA	CASSYSASPYYEQYF	TGTGCCAGCAGTTACTCGGCTTCTCCTTACTACGAGCAGTACTTC
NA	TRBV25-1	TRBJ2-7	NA	CASSGVYSYEQYF	TGTGCCAGCAGTGGGGTATACTCCTACGAGCAGTACTTC
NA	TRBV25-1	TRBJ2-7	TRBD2	CASGTSGSYEQYF	TGTGCCAGCGGGACTAGCGGGAGTTACGAGCAGTACTTC
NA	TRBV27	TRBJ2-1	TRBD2	CASSGFRAGGFNEQFF	TGTGCCAGCAGTGGCTTTCGCGCGGGAGGATTTAATGAGCAGTTCTTC
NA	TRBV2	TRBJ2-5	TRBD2	CASGLAGEGETQYF	TGTGCCAGCGGACTAGCGGGAGAAGGAGAGACCCAGTACTTC
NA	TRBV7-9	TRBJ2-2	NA	CASSPRQRTTSGELFF	TGTGCCAGCAGCCCCCGACAAAGGACAACCTCCGGGGAGCTGTTTTTT
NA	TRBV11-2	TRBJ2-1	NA	CASSLVHPSNEQFF	TGTGCCAGCAGCTTAGTTCACCCATCCAATGAGCAGTTCTTC
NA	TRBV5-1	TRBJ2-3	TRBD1	CASSLGTGTSTDTQYF	TGCGCCAGCAGCTTGGGGACAGGAACTAGCACAGATACGCAGTATTTT
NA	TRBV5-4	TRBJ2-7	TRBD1	CASSSGTVNEQYF	TGTGCCAGCAGCTCCGGGACAGTCAACGAGCAGTACTTC
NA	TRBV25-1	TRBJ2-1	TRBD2	CASSEWGGGLNEQFF	TGTGCCAGCAGTGAATGGGGCGGGGGGCTGAATGAGCAGTTCTTC
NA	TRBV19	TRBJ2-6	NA	CASSALRDSGANVLTF	TGTGCCAGTAGTGCCCTCAGGGACTCTGGGGCCAACGTCCTGACTTTC
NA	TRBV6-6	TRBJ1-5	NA	CASNGQIGNQPQHF	TGTGCCAGCAACGGACAGATTGGCAATCAGCCCCAGCATTTT
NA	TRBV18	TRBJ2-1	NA	CASSPGLSHSYNEQFF	TGTGCCAGCTCACCAGGTCTCTCTCACTCCTACAATGAGCAGTTCTTC
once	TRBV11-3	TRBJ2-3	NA	CASSRGESDTQYF	TGTGCCAGCAGCCGCGGGGAATCAGATACGCAGTATTTT
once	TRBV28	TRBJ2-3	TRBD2	CASSPGPRGGDTQYF	TGTGCCAGCAGTCCAGGGCCGCGGGGGGGAGATACGCAGTATTTT
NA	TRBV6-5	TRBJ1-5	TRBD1	CASRPTGGSNQPQHF	TGTGCCAGCAGGCCTACAGGGGGTAGCAATCAGCCCCAGCATTTT
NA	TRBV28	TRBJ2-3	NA	CASSPNVDTQYF	TGTGCCAGCAGTCCGAACGTGGATACGCAGTATTTT
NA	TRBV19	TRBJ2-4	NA	CASSADGGKNIQYF	TGTGCCAGTAGTGCCGACGGAGGGAAAAACATTCAGTACTTC
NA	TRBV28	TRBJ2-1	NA	CASTTRNEQFF	TGTGCCAGCACCACTAGGAATGAGCAGTTCTTC
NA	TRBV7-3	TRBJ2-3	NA	CASSSSRTDTQYF	TGTGCCAGCAGCTCCAGCCGGACAGATACGCAGTATTTT
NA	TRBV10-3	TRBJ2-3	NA	CAISAQSYGTDTQYF	TGTGCCATCAGTGCTCAAAGCTACGGCACAGATACGCAGTATTTT
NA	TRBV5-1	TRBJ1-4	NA	CASSLQGGSEKLFF	TGCGCCAGCAGCTTACAGGGCGGGAGTGAAAAACTGTTTTTT
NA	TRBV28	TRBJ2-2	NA	CASSLETGELFF	TGTGCCAGCAGTTTAGAGACCGGGGAGCTGTTTTTT
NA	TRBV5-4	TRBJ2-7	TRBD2	CASSLGLAGEEYF	TGTGCCAGCAGCTTGGGACTAGCGGGAGAGGAGTACTTC
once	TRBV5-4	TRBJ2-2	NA	CASRSGLTNTGELFF	TGTGCCAGCAGGTCCGGTCTTACGAACACCGGGGAGCTGTTTTTT
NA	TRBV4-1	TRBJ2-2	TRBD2	CASSQETSGNTGELFF	TGCGCCAGCAGCCAAGAGACTAGCGGGAACACCGGGGAGCTGTTTTTT
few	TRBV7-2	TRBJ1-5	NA	CASSRRDGYNQPQHF	TGTGCCAGCAGCCGCAGGGACGGCTACAATCAGCCCCAGCATTTT
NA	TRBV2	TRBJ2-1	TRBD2	CASITGGRGSQFF	TGTGCCAGCATTACGGGGGGGCGAGGTTCGCAGTTCTTC
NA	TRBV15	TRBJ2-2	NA	CATSLGPSTGGELFF	TGTGCCACCAGCCTCGGACCTTCGACGGGCGGGGAGCTGTTTTTT
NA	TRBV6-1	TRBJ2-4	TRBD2	CASSGGLAGGYGKNIQYF	TGTGCCAGCAGTGGTGGACTAGCGGGAGGATACGGCAAAAACATTCAGTACTTC
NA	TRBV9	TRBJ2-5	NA	CASSVGVEETQYF	TGTGCCAGCAGCGTAGGGGTTGAGGAGACCCAGTACTTC
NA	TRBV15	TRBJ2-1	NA	CATSRDRLQGEQFF	TGTGCCACCAGCAGAGACCGCCTGCAGGGTGAGCAGTTCTTC
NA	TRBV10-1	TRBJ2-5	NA	CASRGVQETQYF	TGCGCCAGCAGGGGGGTCCAAGAGACCCAGTACTTC
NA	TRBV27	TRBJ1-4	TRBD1	CASSLSGTGNEKLFF	TGTGCCAGCAGTCTAAGCGGGACAGGGAATGAAAAACTGTTTTTT
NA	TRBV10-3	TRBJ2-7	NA	CAIRGFSHEQYF	TGTGCCATCAGGGGTTTTAGCCACGAGCAGTACTTC
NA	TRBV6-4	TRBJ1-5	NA	CASSGFMGRRSQQSTQHF	TGTGCCAGCAGTGGTTTTATGGGGAGGAGATCTCAGCAATCAACCCAGCATTTT
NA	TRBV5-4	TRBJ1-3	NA	CASSLDQGSGNTIYF	TGTGCCAGCAGCTTGGATCAGGGGTCTGGAAACACCATATATTTT
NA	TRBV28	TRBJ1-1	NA	CASSSHLPGAEAFF	TGTGCCAGCAGTTCCCACCTCCCTGGGGCTGAAGCTTTCTTT